This T cell receptor beta chain was recovered during a study of cytomegalovirus exposure and HLA in healthy donors. The primer mix had 60 Vbeta and 13 Jbeta primers. Produced via immunoSEQ multiplex PCR; TCRdb's table is partial and in-frame only. The table has under 150,000 clones, about 80% seen once. On this clone itself: The antigen is not known.

This CDR3 is built from 13 residues. The germline V gene encodes CDR1 SGHRS and CDR2 YFSETQ. V shed 2 bases, J shed 5 bases, and the junction held 3 bases outside the gene matches. Whole-study results and caveats: In a later analysis, parvovirus B19, influenza, CMV and Epstein-Barr virus appeared linked to several top co-occurrence clusters. A later analysis showed TCR association rates differing by HLA locus, peaking at DRB1 and lowest at HLA-C. A missense DCLRE1C variant was associated with V- and J-gene trimming of TCR beta chains in a later analysis, and an independent cohort replicated the association.

Sequenced: PBMCs. This receptor was identified in a woman aged 40 to 50 in good health and CMV-seronegative. The chain has TRBV5-1 and TRBJ1-2; the match to TRBD1 covers 7 bases. CDR3 in amino acids: CASSLQGQYGYTF. The CDR3 DNA is TGCGCCAGCAGCTTACAGGGGCAGTATGGCTACACCTTC. Filled out from reference TRBV5-1 and TRBJ1-2, the complete variable domain reads KAGVTQTPRYLIKTRGQQVTLSCSPISGHRSVSWYQQTPGQGLQFLFEYFSETQRNKGNFPGRFSGRQFSNSRSEMNVSTLELGDSALYLCASSLQGQYGYTFGSGTRLTVV.